The source of this T cell receptor beta chain is a study of memory CD4+ T cells and cytomegalovirus serostatus. At the level of the study: Of the healthy Belgian adults, several were CMV seropositive and about 24 seronegative.

Assay: immunoSEQ multiplex PCR; the TCRdb copy retains only in-frame clones and omits some. The sample lists 60,000 to 75,000 clones, around 80% occurring once. The sort gate was single viable CD3+CD4+CD8-CD45RO+ cells for memory CD4+ T cells. This CDR3 region has 12 residues. Per germline, CDR1 MDHEN and CDR2 SYDVKM. Trimming cost V 8 bases and J 2 bases, with 9 bases left between them. Sequenced material: memory CD4+ T cells from blood. The chain employs TRBV28 and TRBJ1-1, with D unclear. The receptor was derived from an adult in good health and CMV-seronegative. Some clones in this sample may be carry-over from other donors' samples. CDR3 sequence: CASRETNTEAFF. The CDR3 region has the DNA TGTGCCAGCCGGGAGACAAACACTGAAGCTTTCTTT.